A single sample gave rise to the 5 T cell receptor beta chains below, sequenced in a study of blood T cells in healthy people across ages. A J-beta primer mix and a sample-barcoded 5' primer were used in a second PCR of about 7 to 12 cycles. Each CDR3 protein gets one entry after TCRdb re-called the 5' RACE reads with MiXCR. The sample holds 1 million or so distinct CDR3 sequences, 40% to 45% seen once. The sequenced material came from blood. All receptors come from an older woman in good health.

A few counts support this clonotype. V gene TRBV9 combines with J gene TRBJ1-2, with unresolved D. Germline CDR1 reads SGDLS; CDR2 reads YYNGEE. V lost 4 bases and J 8 bases, leaving 12 bases between the germline ends. CDR3 length: 12 amino acids. The CDR3 protein is CASSPGLMGYTF. CDR3 nucleotide sequence: TGTGCCAGCAGCCCCGGACTTATGGGCTACACCTTC.

The J gene is TRBJ1-2, the V gene TRBV29-1; 7 bases agree with TRBD1. The CDR3 is 12 amino acids. Per germline, CDR1 SQVTM and CDR2 ANQGSEA. With 4 bases clipped from V and 7 bases from J, the junction kept 6 bases outside the gene matches. The CDR3 DNA is TGCAGCGTTGGACAGGGTGGCGGTGGCTACACCTTC. Translated, it gives CSVGQGGGGYTF.

V and J are TRBV24-1 and TRBJ2-1, with 10 nucleotides matching TRBD2. V lost 0 bases and J lost 9; bases outside the gene matches: 10. The germline CDR1 and CDR2 sequences are KGHDR and SFDVKD. The length of the CDR3 is 17 residues. The DNA of the CDR3 is TGTGCCACCAGTGATTTGGGTTCTAGCGGGAGTTTAGGTGAGCAGTTCTTC. Protein: CATSDLGSSGSLGEQFF.

This clonotype occurred a few times. The chain carries TRBV27 and TRBJ2-7; D unclear. Germline values: CDR1 MNHEY, CDR2 SMNVEV (reference sequence). The V end lost 4 bases, the J end lost 0 bases, and 19 bases lay between the germline ends. This CDR3 has 17 amino acids. The CDR3 spells CASSSKVGLPFSYEQYF. DNA of the CDR3: TGTGCCAGCAGTTCTAAAGTGGGTTTACCGTTCTCCTACGAGCAGTACTTC.

The chain recombines TRBV20-1 with TRBJ2-1; the D gene is possibly TRBD1 (8 bases). V was trimmed by 5 bases and J by 0 bases, leaving 32 bases between them. This CDR3 region has 21 residues. Per the germline V gene, CDR1 is DFQATT and CDR2 is SNEGSKA (reference sequence). The CDR3 coding sequence is TGCAGTGCTTTGCCGACAGGGGAGGCGAGCGGGGTGCTTAGCTCCTACAATGAGCAGTTCTTC. This gives the protein CSALPTGEASGVLSSYNEQFF.